This T cell receptor beta chain comes out of a study of OX40 agonist ivuxolimab in advanced cancers. The overall study: Earlier anti-PD-1, anti-PD-L1 or anti-CTLA-4 therapy was permitted; over 35% had received some.

Study-wide findings and caveats: Expanded peripheral T-cell antigen specificity went undetermined. At 0.1 to 3.0 mg/kg, clonal expansion of CD4+ and CD8+ blood T cells had occurred by week 6. Expanded clones were, on average, more numerous in CD8+ T cells than in CD4+.

The protocol was immunoSEQ multiplex PCR, while the TCRdb copy is restricted to in-frame clones and leaves out a portion. The table lists 20,000 to 25,000 clones, approximately 88% of them singletons. The CDR3 extends over 14 amino acids. V was pared by 4 bases and J by 3 bases, with 12 bases between. Germline CDR1 is SEHNR and CDR2 is FQNEAQ (reference sequence). Points on this clone: Its antigen is not known.

The gene calls are TRBV7-9 and TRBJ2-5; D perhaps matches TRBD1 (6 bases). The TCR comes from an adult with an advanced solid tumor such as melanoma, head and neck, liver or kidney cancer. The source material was CD4+ or CD8+ T cells sorted from blood, sampled in a trial of the OX40 agonist ivuxolimab. The CDR3 region is CASSSSQGEETQYF. CDR3 DNA sequence: TGTGCCAGCAGCTCCTCACAGGGAGAAGAGACCCAGTACTTC. The complete variable domain, with remaining parts taken from reference TRBV7-9 and TRBJ2-5, reads DTGVSQNPRHKITKRGQNVTFRCDPISEHNRLYWYRQTLGQGPEFLTYFQNEAQLEKSRLLSDRFSAERPKGSFSTLEIQRTEQGDSAMYLCASSSSQGEETQYFGPGTRLLVL.